This entry is about one T cell receptor beta chain. Its antigen is undetermined. A library of TCRbeta sequences, prepared with unique molecular identifiers, was generated. Each CDR3 protein is one row after TCRdb ran MiXCR on the PCR reads. Of roughly 500,000 distinct CDR3 sequences detected, over 9.5% appear once; the ten largest clones hold around 2.2%. This specimen comes from a study of T-cell reconstitution after alpha-beta-depleted transplantation in children. The CDR3 sequence is 18 residues long. Study-wide results and caveats: Reportedly, roughly two months post-transplant, alpha-beta T cells arose from several hundred expanded graft clones.

The rearrangement joins TRBV21-1 to TRBJ2-6; the table assigns TRBD1, which was not confirmed against the DNA. TRBV21-1 is a recognized pseudogene. This sequence was found in a child under 10 years old with inherited bone marrow failure, due to receive a stem cell transplant. The sample was PBMCs, taken before TCRalphabeta/CD19-depleted stem cell transplant. The CDR3 is CASSKMDRFYSGANVLTF. DNA for the CDR3: TGTGCCAGCAGCAAAATGGACAGATTCTACTCTGGGGCCAACGTCCTGACTTTC.